This TCR beta chain was retrieved from a study of T cell responses to AZD1222 COVID-19 vaccine. The data were produced by immunoSEQ multiplex PCR, yet TCRdb's version contains in-frame clones alone and is incomplete. The profile covers around 150,000 clones, with 85% to 95% appearing a single time and about 0.64% taken by the ten largest. The TCR sequence derives from an adult in good health. The sample here was peripheral blood, taken on day 0 of AZD1222 vaccination.

CDR3: CASSYGNQPQHF. In DNA, the CDR3 is TGTGCCAGCAGTTATGGGAATCAGCCCCAGCATTTT. The rearrangement uses TRBV6-2 or TRBV6-3 and TRBJ1-5, with D unresolved. There are 12 residues in the CDR3. V lost 3 bases and J lost 4, with 4 bases in between. Germline CDR1 reads MNHEY; CDR2 reads SVGEGT.